This is a list of T cell receptor beta chains from one sample in a study of response to subunit inactivated influenza vaccine. TCRdb ran MiXCR on the RT-PCR reads and lists one entry per CDR3 protein. The sample lists under 750,000 distinct CDR3 sequences, 12% occurring once. The input for sequencing was PBMCs from blood, taken on the day of vaccination. The origin of the receptors is a man aged 45-60 years who received an inactivated influenza vaccine. Each CDR3 is given with its conserved first and last residue. A D gene is named only where the DNA matches it firmly. Clone sizes are given selectively: once, few, many, or a class where the clone is expanded.

CDR3aa	CDR3nt	abundance	d_gene	j_gene	v_gene
CSAQLAGGAYEQYF	TGCAGCGCACAACTAGCGGGAGGGGCCTACGAGCAGTACTTC	few	TRBD2	TRBJ2-7	TRBV29-1
CSARDWLAGRYQETQYF	TGCAGTGCTAGAGATTGGCTAGCGGGGAGGTACCAAGAGACCCAGTACTTC	.	TRBD2	TRBJ2-5	TRBV20-1
CASQNRVVLSYEQYF	TGCGCTTCCCAGAACCGGGTCGTCCTCTCCTACGAGCAGTACTTC	few	.	TRBJ2-7	TRBV10-2
CSAPVSPYNEQFF	TGCAGTGCCCCCGTGTCCCCCTACAATGAGCAGTTCTTC	few	.	TRBJ2-1	TRBV20-1
CASRKAGELFF	TGTGCCTCCCGGAAGGCCGGGGAGCTGTTTTTT	few	.	TRBJ2-2	TRBV30
CASAQGGYNEQFF	TGCGCCAGCGCGCAGGGGGGGTACAATGAGCAGTTCTTC	many	.	TRBJ2-1	TRBV5-1
CASSNTGGMGTEAFF	TGTGCCAGCAGTAATACAGGGGGAATGGGCACTGAAGCTTTCTTT	few	TRBD1	TRBJ1-1	TRBV12-3/TRBV12-4
CASSLGLAGAGSTDTQYF	TGTGCCAGCAGTTTAGGGCTAGCGGGAGCGGGGTCAACAGATACGCAGTATTTT	.	TRBD2	TRBJ2-3	TRBV27
CASSQGGSGPLDTQYF	TGTGCCAGCAGCCAAGGAGGGTCAGGGCCATTGGATACGCAGTATTTT	few	.	TRBJ2-3	TRBV3-1
CASSQYIQDNEQFF	TGCGCCAGCAGCCAGTACATTCAGGACAATGAGCAGTTCTTC	many	.	TRBJ2-1	TRBV4-3
CSVEGGHGYTF	TGCAGCGTTGAGGGAGGGCATGGCTACACCTTC	few	.	TRBJ1-2	TRBV29-1
CSILTSGTIDTQYF	TGCAGCATCCTAACTAGCGGGACGATAGATACGCAGTATTTT	few	TRBD2	TRBJ2-3	TRBV29-1
CSVGGQGGLNTEAFF	TGCAGCGTTGGAGGGCAGGGGGGCCTGAACACTGAAGCTTTCTTT	.	TRBD1	TRBJ1-1	TRBV29-1
CASSFFRTSGSYLREQYF	TGTGCCAGCAGTTTTTTCAGGACTAGCGGGAGCTATCTACGAGAGCAGTACTTC	.	TRBD2	TRBJ2-7	TRBV12-3/TRBV12-4
CASSLDGRRNSGANVLTF	TGTGCCAGCAGCTTAGATGGACGACGTAACTCTGGGGCCAACGTCCTGACTTTC	.	.	TRBJ2-6	TRBV11-2
CASSSWSGRAGELFF	TGTGCCAGCAGCTCATGGAGTGGGCGGGCCGGGGAGCTGTTTTTT	many	.	TRBJ2-2	TRBV7-9
CASSLDGTVNTEAFF	TGTGCCAGCAGCTTAGACGGGACGGTGAACACTGAAGCTTTCTTT	few	.	TRBJ1-1	TRBV11-2
CSARDPMDNEQFF	TGCAGTGCTAGAGATCCCATGGACAATGAGCAGTTCTTC	.	.	TRBJ2-1	TRBV20-1
CASSYSAGGGVTDTQYF	TGTGCCAGCAGTTACTCGGCCGGCGGGGGTGTTACAGATACGCAGTATTTT	.	TRBD2	TRBJ2-3	TRBV6-2/TRBV6-3
CSVAGTLYEQYF	TGCAGCGTTGCCGGGACGTTGTACGAGCAGTACTTC	.	.	TRBJ2-7	TRBV29-1
CASTLPDRGNTEAFF	TGTGCCAGCACCTTACCGGACAGGGGGAACACTGAAGCTTTCTTT	few	TRBD1	TRBJ1-1	TRBV7-9
CASSTFITGDTQYF	TGTGCCAGCAGTACCTTCATAACCGGCGATACGCAGTATTTT	.	.	TRBJ2-3	TRBV6-2/TRBV6-3
CASSDPGDWSGEWGDTQYF	TGTGCCAGCAGTGATCCGGGGGATTGGAGCGGAGAGTGGGGAGATACGCAGTATTTT	many	.	TRBJ2-3	TRBV2
CASSLGFGNSYEQYF	TGTGCCAGCAGCTTAGGGTTCGGGAACTCCTACGAGCAGTACTTC	few	.	TRBJ2-7	TRBV7-6
CSARTPTGRNEQFF	TGCAGTGCTAGAACTCCGACAGGGCGCAATGAGCAGTTCTTC	.	TRBD1	TRBJ2-1	TRBV20-1
CSARSSGNTIYF	TGCAGCGCCCGGTCCTCTGGAAACACCATATATTTT	many	.	TRBJ1-3	TRBV29-1
CATSRETSGRLDQETQYF	TGTGCCACCAGCAGAGAAACTAGCGGGAGGCTGGACCAAGAGACCCAGTACTTC	.	TRBD2	TRBJ2-5	TRBV15
CASSLGLWTGNYEQYF	TGTGCCAGCAGCTTAGGTCTATGGACAGGGAACTACGAGCAGTACTTC	few	TRBD1	TRBJ2-7	TRBV7-3
CASSPFWGRYEQYF	TGTGCCAGCAGTCCCTTCTGGGGGCGGTACGAGCAGTACTTC	few	.	TRBJ2-7	TRBV28
CSASDPQETQYF	TGCAGTGCTAGCGACCCCCAAGAGACCCAGTACTTC	many	.	TRBJ2-5	TRBV20-1